This TCR beta chain emerged from a study of cytomegalovirus exposure and HLA in healthy donors. Sequenced by immunoSEQ multiplex PCR; TCRdb stores in-frame clones only, minus some. The sample holds around 150,000 clones, 80% to 85% seen once. This clone was recorded once. The CDR3 totals 12 residues. Trimming cost V 5 bases and J 2 bases, with 7 bases left between them. From germline, CDR1 is SGHTS and CDR2 YDEGEE. This receptor was obtained from a man aged 25 to 40 in good health and CMV-seropositive. Sequencing was performed on PBMCs. This sequence joins TRBV5-8 and TRBJ1-2; D not certain. The DNA for the CDR3 is TGTGCCAGCAGTCAATCAAACTATGGCTACACCTTC. Its translation: CASSQSNYGYTF.